The rows below give T cell receptor beta chains drawn from one sample of a study of beta chain features in type 1 diabetes. The method was immunoSEQ multiplex PCR; TCRdb's version includes in-frame clones alone and lacks a portion of them. The sample lists 15,000 to 20,000 clones; about 50% were seen once. Specimen: stem cell memory CD4+ T cells from blood. These receptors all come from a man in his late teens or twenties in good health. CDR3s include the opening cysteine and the closing phenylalanine or tryptophan. Rows may omit the clone size; those that give it use once, few, many or a size class.

>TRBV5-1|TRBJ2-2|-
CASSSQGSNTGELFF
>TRBV10-3|TRBJ2-5|-
CAISVASSGETQYF
>TRBV5-1|TRBJ1-2|-
CASSMAGRPLGYTF
>TRBV29-1|TRBJ1-4|few
CSGWTGEKLFF
>TRBV18|TRBJ2-7|medium-sized
CASSPNSPSGAYEQYF
>TRBV9|TRBJ2-7|-
CASSVMDTAPYEQYF
>TRBV11-2|TRBJ1-2|-
CASSPQGAHYGYTF
>TRBV7-2|TRBJ2-7|-
CASSFVGQGYEQYF
>TRBV19|TRBJ1-1|few
CASSTGQGMNTEAFF
>TRBV7-2|TRBJ2-7|-
CASSPGQGTPEQYF
>TRBV9|TRBJ1-1|few
CASSGGPWDSPEAFF
>TRBV4-3|TRBJ2-1|-
CASSQDWAGGYLYNEQFF
>TRBV14|TRBJ2-1|-
CASSQIRLAQGIPREQFF
>TRBV5-1|TRBJ1-2|-
CASSFSQGNYGYTF
>TRBV15|TRBJ2-7|medium-sized
CATSRAVSSYEQYF
>TRBV7-2|TRBJ2-2|-
CASSAVNGANTGELFF